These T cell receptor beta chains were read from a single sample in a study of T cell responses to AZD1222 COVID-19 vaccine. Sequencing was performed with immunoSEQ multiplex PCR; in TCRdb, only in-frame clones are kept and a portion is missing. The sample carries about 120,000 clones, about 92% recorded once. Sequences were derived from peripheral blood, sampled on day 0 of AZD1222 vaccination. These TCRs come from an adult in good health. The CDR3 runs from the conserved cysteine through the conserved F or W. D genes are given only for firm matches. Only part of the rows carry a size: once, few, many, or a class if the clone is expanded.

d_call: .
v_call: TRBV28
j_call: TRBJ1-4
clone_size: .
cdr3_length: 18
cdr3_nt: TGTGCCAGCAGTTTAAGTACGGGACGGCCCTTTGGTAATGAAAAACTGTTTTTT
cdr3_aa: CASSLSTGRPFGNEKLFF

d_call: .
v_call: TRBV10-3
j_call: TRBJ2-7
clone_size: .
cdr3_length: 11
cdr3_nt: TGTGCCATCAGTATAGCAGGGGAGCAGTACTTC
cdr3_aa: CAISIAGEQYF

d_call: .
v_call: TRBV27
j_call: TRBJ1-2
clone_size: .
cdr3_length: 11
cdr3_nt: TGTGCCAGCAGCGACCTCTATGGCTACACCTTC
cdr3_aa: CASSDLYGYTF

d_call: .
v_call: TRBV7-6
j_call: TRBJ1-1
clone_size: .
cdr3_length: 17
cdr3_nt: TGTGCCAGCAGCTTCCAACCCACAGGGAAAGTGAACACTGAAGCTTTCTTT
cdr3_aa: CASSFQPTGKVNTEAFF

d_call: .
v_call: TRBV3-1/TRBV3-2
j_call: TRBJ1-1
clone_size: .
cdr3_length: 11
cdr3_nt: TGTGCCAGCAGCGAAAGGGGTGAAGCTTTCTTT
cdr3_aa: CASSERGEAFF

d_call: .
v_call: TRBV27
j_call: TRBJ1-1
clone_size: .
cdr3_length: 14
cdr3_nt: TGTGCCAGCAGTTTATCCTCGATCGGGTCTGAAGCTTTCTTT
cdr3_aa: CASSLSSIGSEAFF

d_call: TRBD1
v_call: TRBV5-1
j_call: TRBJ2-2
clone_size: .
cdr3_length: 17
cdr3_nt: TGCGCCAGCGTGGCAGGGGGTGAGGTGGTGAGCACCGGGGAGCTGTTTTTT
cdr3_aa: CASVAGGEVVSTGELFF

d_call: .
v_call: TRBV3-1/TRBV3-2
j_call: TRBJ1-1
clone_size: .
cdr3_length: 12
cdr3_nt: TGTGCCAGCAGCCGGGAAGGACCTGAAGCTTTCTTT
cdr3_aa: CASSREGPEAFF

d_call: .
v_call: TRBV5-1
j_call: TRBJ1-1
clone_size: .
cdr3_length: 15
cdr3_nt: TGCGCCAGCTCCCTCATGACGAGTTCTGAGACTGAAGCTTTCTTT
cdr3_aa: CASSLMTSSETEAFF

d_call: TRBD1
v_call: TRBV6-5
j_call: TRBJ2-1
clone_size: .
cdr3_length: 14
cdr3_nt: TGTGCCAGCACATCCGGGACAGGGCACAATGAGCAGTTCTTC
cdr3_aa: CASTSGTGHNEQFF

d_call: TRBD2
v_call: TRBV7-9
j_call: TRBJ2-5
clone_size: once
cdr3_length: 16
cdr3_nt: TGTGCCAGCAGCTTGCCCCCGGGGCGGGAGGGCTCGGACCAGTACTTC
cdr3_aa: CASSLPPGREGSDQYF

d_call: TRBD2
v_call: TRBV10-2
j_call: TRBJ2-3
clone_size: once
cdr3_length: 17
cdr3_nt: TGCGCCAGCAGTGGACCTCCGCGGGAGGTCGGGACAGATACGCAGTATTTT
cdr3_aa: CASSGPPREVGTDTQYF

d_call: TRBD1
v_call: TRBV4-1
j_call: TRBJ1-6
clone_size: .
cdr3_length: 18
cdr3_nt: TGCGCCAGCAGCCAAGAGGGGACAGGGGAGGTGATAAATTCACCCCTCCACTTT
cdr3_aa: CASSQEGTGEVINSPLHF

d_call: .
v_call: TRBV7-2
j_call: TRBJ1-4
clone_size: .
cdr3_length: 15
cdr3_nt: TGTGCCAGCAGAATAGCCGGGACCGATAATGAAAAACTGTTTTTT
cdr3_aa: CASRIAGTDNEKLFF

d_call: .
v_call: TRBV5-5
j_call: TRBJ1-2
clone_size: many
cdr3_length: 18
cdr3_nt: TGTGCCAGCAGCCGGACGACTGTCCAGGGAGACTTAGGTTATGGCTACACCTTC
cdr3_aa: CASSRTTVQGDLGYGYTF

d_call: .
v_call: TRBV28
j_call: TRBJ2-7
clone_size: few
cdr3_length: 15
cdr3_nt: TGTGCCAGCAGCGGTGGGGCGGTGAGCTCCTACGAGCAGTACTTC
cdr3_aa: CASSGGAVSSYEQYF

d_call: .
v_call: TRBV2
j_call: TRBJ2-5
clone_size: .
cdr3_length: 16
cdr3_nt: TGTGCCAGCGGTACTCCGGACAGCGAAACCCAAGAGACCCAGTACTTC
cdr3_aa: CASGTPDSETQETQYF

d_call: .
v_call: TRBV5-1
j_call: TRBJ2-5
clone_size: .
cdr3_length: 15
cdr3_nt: TGCGCCAGCAGCTTGGATACCGGGCCCCAAGAGACCCAGTACTTC
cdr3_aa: CASSLDTGPQETQYF

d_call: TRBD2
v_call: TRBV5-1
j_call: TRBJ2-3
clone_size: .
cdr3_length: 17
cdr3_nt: TGCGCCAGCAGCTTCATAGCGGGAGGAAGGAAGACAGATACGCAGTATTTT
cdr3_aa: CASSFIAGGRKTDTQYF

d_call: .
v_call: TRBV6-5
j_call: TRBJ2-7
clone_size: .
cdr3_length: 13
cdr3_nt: TGTGCCAGCAGTTTGGGACCATACTACGAGCAGTACTTC
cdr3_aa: CASSLGPYYEQYF

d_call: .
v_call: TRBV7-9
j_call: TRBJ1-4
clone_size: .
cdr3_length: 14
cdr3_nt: TGTGCCAGCAGCCGGGGAAGCTCTAATGAAAAACTGTTTTTT
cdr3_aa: CASSRGSSNEKLFF

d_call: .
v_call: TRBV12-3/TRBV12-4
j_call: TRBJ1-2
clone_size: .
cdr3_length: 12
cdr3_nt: TGTGCCAGCAGTCTCGCGGGCTATGGCTACACCTTC
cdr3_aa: CASSLAGYGYTF

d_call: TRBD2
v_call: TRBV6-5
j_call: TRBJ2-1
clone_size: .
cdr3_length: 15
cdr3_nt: TGTGCCAGCAGCCCAGGACTAGCGGACTACAATGAGCAGTTCTTC
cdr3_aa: CASSPGLADYNEQFF

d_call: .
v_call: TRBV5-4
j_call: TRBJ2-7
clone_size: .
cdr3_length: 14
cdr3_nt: TGTGCCAGCAGCTTGGTGGGCAGGTCCTACGAGCAGTACTTC
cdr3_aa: CASSLVGRSYEQYF

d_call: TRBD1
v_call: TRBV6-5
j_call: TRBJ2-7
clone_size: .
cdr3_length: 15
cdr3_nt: TGTGCCAGCAGTTCACCAGGACAGGAGACCTACGAGCAGTACTTC
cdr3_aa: CASSSPGQETYEQYF

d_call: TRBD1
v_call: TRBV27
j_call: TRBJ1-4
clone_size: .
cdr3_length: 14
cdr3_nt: TGTGCCAGCAGTCCCAGGGGGCGAAATGAAAAACTGTTTTTT
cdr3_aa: CASSPRGRNEKLFF

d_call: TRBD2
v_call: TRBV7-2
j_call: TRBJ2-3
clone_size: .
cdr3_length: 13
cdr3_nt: TGTGCCAGCAGCTTCGGTAGCGGGGATACGCAGTATTTT
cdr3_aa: CASSFGSGDTQYF

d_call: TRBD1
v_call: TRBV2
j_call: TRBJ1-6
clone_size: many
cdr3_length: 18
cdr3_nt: TGTGCCAGCATCCTTTCGAGCATGGGACAGCCTTTAAATTCACCCCTCCACTTT
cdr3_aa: CASILSSMGQPLNSPLHF

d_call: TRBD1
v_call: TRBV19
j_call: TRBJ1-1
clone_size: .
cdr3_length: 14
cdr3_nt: TGTGCCAGTAGCTCAGGGGGCGCCCACACTGAAGCTTTCTTT
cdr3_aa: CASSSGGAHTEAFF

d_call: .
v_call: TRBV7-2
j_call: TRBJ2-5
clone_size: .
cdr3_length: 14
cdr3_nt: TGTGCCAGCAGCTTAATCGCGCTTATCGGGACCCAGTACTTC
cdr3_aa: CASSLIALIGTQYF

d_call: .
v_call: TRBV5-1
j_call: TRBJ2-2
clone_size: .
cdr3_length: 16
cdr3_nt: TGCGCCAGCAGCTTGGAGGTGGCAGCGGCTACCGGGGAGCTGTTTTTT
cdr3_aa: CASSLEVAAATGELFF

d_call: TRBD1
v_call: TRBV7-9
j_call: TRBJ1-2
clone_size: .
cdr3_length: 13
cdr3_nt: TGTGCCAGCAGCACCCAGACAGGGTTTGGCTACACCTTC
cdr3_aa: CASSTQTGFGYTF

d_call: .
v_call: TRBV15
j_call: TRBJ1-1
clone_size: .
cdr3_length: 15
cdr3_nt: TGTGCCACCAGCAGAGTATCAGGGCCGAACACTGAAGCTTTCTTT
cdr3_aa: CATSRVSGPNTEAFF

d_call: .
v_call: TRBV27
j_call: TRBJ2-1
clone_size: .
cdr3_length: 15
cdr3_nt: TGTGCCAGCAGTTTTGTGGGAAGCTCCTACAATGAGCAGTTCTTC
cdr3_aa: CASSFVGSSYNEQFF

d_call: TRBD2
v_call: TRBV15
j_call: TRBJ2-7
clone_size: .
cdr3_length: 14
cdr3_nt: TGTGCCACCAGCAGAGGCGGGGGAAGCTACGAGCAGTACTTC
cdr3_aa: CATSRGGGSYEQYF

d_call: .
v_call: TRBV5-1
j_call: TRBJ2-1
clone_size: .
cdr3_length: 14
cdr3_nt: TGCGCCAGCGGGGGGGCGGGATCCTACAATGAGCAGTTCTTC
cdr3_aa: CASGGAGSYNEQFF

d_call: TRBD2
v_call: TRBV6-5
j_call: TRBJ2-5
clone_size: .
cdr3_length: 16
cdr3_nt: TGTGCCAGCAGTTACCCGGCTAGCGGGAGTGGAGAGACCCAGTACTTC
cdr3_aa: CASSYPASGSGETQYF

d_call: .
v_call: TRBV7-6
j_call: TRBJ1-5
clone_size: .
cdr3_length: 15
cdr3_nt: TGTGCCAGCAGCCTTGCCCTCCCCGTCAATCAGCCCCAGCATTTT
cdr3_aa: CASSLALPVNQPQHF

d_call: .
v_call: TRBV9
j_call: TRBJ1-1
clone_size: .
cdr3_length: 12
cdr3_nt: TGTGCCAGCAGCGCAACGGTCACTGAAGCTTTCTTT
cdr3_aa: CASSATVTEAFF

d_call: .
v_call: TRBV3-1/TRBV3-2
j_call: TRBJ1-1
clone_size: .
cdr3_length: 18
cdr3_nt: TGTGCCAGCAGCCAAGATGAATCAGGGGTAGGCCCCGGGACTGAAGCTTTCTTT
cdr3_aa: CASSQDESGVGPGTEAFF

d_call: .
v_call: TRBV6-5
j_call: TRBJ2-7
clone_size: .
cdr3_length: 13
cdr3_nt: TGTGCCAGCATCAGGCAGGGCTCCTACGAGCAGTACTTC
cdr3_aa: CASIRQGSYEQYF

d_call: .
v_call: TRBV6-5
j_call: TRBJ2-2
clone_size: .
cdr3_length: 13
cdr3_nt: TGTGCCAGCAGCCCGAGAGGGACCGGGGAGCTGTTTTTT
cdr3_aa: CASSPRGTGELFF

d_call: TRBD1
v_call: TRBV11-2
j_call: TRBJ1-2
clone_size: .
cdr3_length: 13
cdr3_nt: TGTGCCAGTAGGACAGGAATCTCCTATGGCTACACCTTC
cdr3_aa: CASRTGISYGYTF

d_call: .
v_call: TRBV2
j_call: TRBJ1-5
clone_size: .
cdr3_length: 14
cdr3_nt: TGTGCCAGCAGTGACTTGGGTAGGGGACAGCCCCAGCATTTT
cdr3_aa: CASSDLGRGQPQHF

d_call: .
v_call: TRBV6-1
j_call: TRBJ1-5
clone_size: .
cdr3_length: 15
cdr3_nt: TGTGCCAGCAGTGACCGCGACAGGCTAGCTCAGCCCCAGCATTTT
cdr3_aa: CASSDRDRLAQPQHF

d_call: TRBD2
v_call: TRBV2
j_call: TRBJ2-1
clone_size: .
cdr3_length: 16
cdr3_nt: TGTGCCATCACACTAAACGGAGCGGGGACTTACAATGAGCAGTTCTTC
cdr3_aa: CAITLNGAGTYNEQFF

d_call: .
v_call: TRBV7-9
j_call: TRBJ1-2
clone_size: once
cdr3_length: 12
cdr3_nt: TGTGCCAGCAGCTTAGCTGGGCCCGGCTACACCTTC
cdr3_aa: CASSLAGPGYTF

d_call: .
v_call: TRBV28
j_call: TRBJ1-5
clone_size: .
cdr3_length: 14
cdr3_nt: TGTGCCAGCAGTCCCAGGGATAGCAATCAGCCCCAGCATTTT
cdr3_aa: CASSPRDSNQPQHF

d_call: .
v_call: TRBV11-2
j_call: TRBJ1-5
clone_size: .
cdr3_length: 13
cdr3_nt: TGTGCCAGCAGCTTCAGGGACTGTCAGCCCCAGCATTTT
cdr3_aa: CASSFRDCQPQHF

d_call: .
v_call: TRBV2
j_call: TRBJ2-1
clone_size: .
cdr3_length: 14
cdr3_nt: TGTGCCAGCTTCCATCCGCTTATAGCGTTTGAGCAGTTCTTC
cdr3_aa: CASFHPLIAFEQFF

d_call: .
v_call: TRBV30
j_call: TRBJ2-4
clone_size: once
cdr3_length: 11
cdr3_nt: TGTGCCTGGACAGATCGAAACATTCAGTACTTC
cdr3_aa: CAWTDRNIQYF

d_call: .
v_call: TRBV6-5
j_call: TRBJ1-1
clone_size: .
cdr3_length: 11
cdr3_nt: TGTGCCAGCACCCCAGGGTACGGAGCTTTCTTT
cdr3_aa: CASTPGYGAFF

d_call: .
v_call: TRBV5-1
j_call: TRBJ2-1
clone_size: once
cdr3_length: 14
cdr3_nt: TGCGCCAGCAGCTTGGTTCTAAACCCTAATGAGCAGTTCTTC
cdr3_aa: CASSLVLNPNEQFF

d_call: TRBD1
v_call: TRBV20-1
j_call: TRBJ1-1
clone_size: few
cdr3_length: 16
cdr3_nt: TGCAGTGCTAGTCCAACTGGGGACAGGGGGCTTCTTGAAGCTTTCTTT
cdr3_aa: CSASPTGDRGLLEAFF

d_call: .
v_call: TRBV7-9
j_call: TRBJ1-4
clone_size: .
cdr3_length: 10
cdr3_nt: TGTGCCAGCAGCAATGAAAAACTGTTTTTT
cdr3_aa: CASSNEKLFF

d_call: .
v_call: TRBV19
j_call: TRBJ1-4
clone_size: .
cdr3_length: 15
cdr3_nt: TGTGCCAGTCAAAATGCCGGGACGGGGAATGAAAAACTGTTTTTT
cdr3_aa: CASQNAGTGNEKLFF

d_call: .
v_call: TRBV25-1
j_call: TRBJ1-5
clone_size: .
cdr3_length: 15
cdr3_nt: TGTGCCAGCAGTGGGACAGCCCAAGGGAATCAGCCCCAGCATTTT
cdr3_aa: CASSGTAQGNQPQHF

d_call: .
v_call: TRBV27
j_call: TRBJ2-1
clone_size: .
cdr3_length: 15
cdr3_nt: TGTGCCAGCAGCCAGAGCGACGGAACCTACAATGAGCAGTTCTTC
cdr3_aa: CASSQSDGTYNEQFF

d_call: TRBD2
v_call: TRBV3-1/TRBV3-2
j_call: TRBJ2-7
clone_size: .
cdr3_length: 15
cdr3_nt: TGTGCCAGCAGCCCGACGGGACTAGATAGCTACGAGCAGTACTTC
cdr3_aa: CASSPTGLDSYEQYF

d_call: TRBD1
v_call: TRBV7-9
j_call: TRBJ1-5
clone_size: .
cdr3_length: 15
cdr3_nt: TGTGCCAGCAGCCTAGGGGGGACAGGTAATCAGCCCCAGCATTTT
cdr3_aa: CASSLGGTGNQPQHF